The 26 T cell receptor beta chains below all came from one sample that was sequenced in a study of spatial heterogeneity in lung cancer. Documented time point: sample taken at primary tumor resection. Whole RNA was taken from tumor, nontumor lung or frozen PBMC; it was then sequenced unsorted. TCRdb processed the 5' RACE reads anew with MiXCR; each CDR3 protein has one entry. The top ten hold 2.4% of the sample, which has some 11,000 distinct CDR3 sequences, approximately 14% seen once. Sample: PBMCs, taken at surgery. These receptors all stem from a female donor with early-stage non-small cell lung cancer.

On this clonotype itself: Being one base from a much bigger clone, this may be a read error. The chain links TRBV5-1 to TRBJ2-3, with a tentative D call TRBD2 (6 bases). Trimming took off 5 bases at V and 2 bases at J, with 6 bases between the two ends. This CDR3 is 12 amino acids long. Germline V gives CDR1 SGHRS, CDR2 YFSETQ. Here the CDR3 DNA reads TGCGCCAGCAGGCGGGACACAGATACGCAGTATTTT. Amino acid sequence: CASRRDTDTQYF.

This clonotype was recorded at least ten times. V gene TRBV27 combines with J gene TRBJ1-5, with no clear D. The CDR3 is made up of 14 amino acids. Trimming took off 6 bases at V and 0 bases at J, with 9 bases between the two ends. Germline CDR1 and CDR2: MNHEY and SMNVEV (reference sequence). CDR3 DNA sequence: TGTGCCAGCAGACCGAATGGTAGCAATCAGCCCCAGCATTTT. Translating gives CASRPNGSNQPQHF.

This clonotype occurred many times. The chain has TRBV16 and TRBJ2-7; no definite D call. V was clipped by 2 bases and J by 2 bases, with 4 bases between them. Germline-derived CDR1 and CDR2 are KGHSY and FQNENV. The length of the CDR3 is 12 residues. This CDR3 reads CASSQIAYEQYF. The CDR3 DNA sequence: TGTGCCAGCAGCCAAATAGCCTACGAGCAGTACTTC.

This clonotype was seen at least ten times. The gene calls are TRBV29-1 and TRBJ2-3; 11 bases are a match to TRBD1. The J segment lost 2 bases and the V segment lost 6 bases, leaving 7 bases of the junction unmatched. Germline CDR1 reads SQVTM; CDR2 reads ANQGSEA. This CDR3 is built from 15 residues. The CDR3 here is CSVAGTGGFTDTQYF. CDR3 in DNA: TGCAGCGTCGCCGGGACAGGGGGGTTCACAGATACGCAGTATTTT.

This clonotype was recorded only once. This chain connects TRBV9 to TRBJ2-1; 9 nucleotides line up with TRBD1. The trim removed 4 bases at V and 7 bases at J, leaving 12 bases unmatched. The CDR3 is 16 residues long. Per germline, CDR1 SGDLS and CDR2 YYNGEE. This chain's CDR3 is CASSTRGQGLGNEQFF. CDR3 DNA: TGTGCCAGCAGCACCCGGGGACAGGGTCTGGGGAATGAGCAGTTCTTC.

This clonotype appeared many times. The chain employs TRBV20-1 and TRBJ2-5; possibly TRBD2 for D (5 bases). The CDR3 sequence is 14 residues long. Deletions cut 3 bases from V and 4 bases from J, with 15 bases between. The germline CDR1 and CDR2 sequences are DFQATT and SNEGSKA (reference sequence). CDR3 nucleotides: TGCAGTGCTAGTCGCCGGGAAGGCGGAGAGACCCAGTACTTC. Translating it yields CSASRREGGETQYF.

In its sample, this clonotype was seen many times. The chain combines TRBV11-2 with TRBJ1-1; D perhaps matches TRBD1 (6 bases). The germline gives CDR1 SGHAT, CDR2 FQNNGV. This CDR3 is built from 14 residues. The V end lost 0 bases, the J end lost 6 bases, and 11 bases lay between the germline ends. For the CDR3, the DNA is TGTGCCAGCAGCTTAGAGGGGGGCTCGGCTGAAGCTTTCTTT. Residues: CASSLEGGSAEAFF. The complete variable domain, with remaining parts taken from reference TRBV11-2 and TRBJ1-1, reads EAGVAQSPRYKIIEKRQSVAFWCNPISGHATLYWYQQILGQGPKLLIQFQNNGVVDDSQLPKDRFSAERLKGVDSTLKIQPAKLEDSAVYLCASSLEGGSAEAFFGQGTRLTVV.

The chain links TRBV6-2 or TRBV6-3 to TRBJ2-3; 7 bases match TRBD2. With 6 bases clipped from V and 3 bases from J, the junction kept 9 bases outside the gene matches. There are 15 residues in the CDR3. CDR1 is MNHEY, CDR2 SVGEGT, per germline. The CDR3, as DNA: TGTGCCAGCAGCTCCGGCGGGAGAGAGACAGATACGCAGTATTTT. Amino acids: CASSSGGRETDTQYF.

Relative to its sample, this clonotype is medium-sized (0.01 to 0.1%). The gene calls are TRBV5-1 and TRBJ2-1; either TRBD1 or TRBD2 may supply D (5 bases each). V was pared by 4 bases and J by 6 bases, with 14 bases between. Looked up from germline, CDR1 is SGHRS and CDR2 is YFSETQ. The length of the CDR3 is 14 residues. CDR3 DNA: TGCGCCAGCAGCCCGGGGACCTGGTCCAATGAGCAGTTCTTC. Translating gives CASSPGTWSNEQFF.

Within the sample, this clonotype is medium-sized. The chain has TRBV5-1 and TRBJ2-7; a possible D gene is TRBD2 (5 bases). Trimming stripped 4 bases from V and 1 base from J, with 12 bases between. Germline V lookup: CDR1 SGHRS, CDR2 YFSETQ. This CDR3 is 14 amino acids long. The CDR3: CASSPMDSSYEQYF. DNA of the CDR3: TGCGCCAGCAGCCCCATGGACTCGTCCTACGAGCAGTACTTC.

By share, this clonotype counts as medium-sized (0.01 to 0.1%). The rearrangement joins TRBV29-1 to TRBJ2-7; 9 bases line up with TRBD1. CDR1 SQVTM and CDR2 ANQGSEA come from the germline V gene. Trimming at V came to 7 bases and at J to 5 bases, leaving 9 bases not matched to a gene. The CDR3 contains 13 residues. CDR3 nucleotides: TGCAGCGCCTTTGGGGACAGGGTCCACGAGCAGTACTTC. This gives the protein CSAFGDRVHEQYF.

V usage is TRBV6-6 and J usage is TRBJ2-5, with D possibly matching TRBD1 (8 bases). CDR3 size: 16 residues. With 4 bases removed from V and 5 bases from J, the gap between germline ends came to 20 bases. The V gene's germline CDR1 is MNHNY and CDR2 SVGAGI (reference sequence). DNA for the CDR3: TGTGCCAGCAGTTCTCCCCGGACAGGGAGGGGGGAGACCCAGTACTTC. It codes for CASSSPRTGRGETQYF.

This clonotype has a count of ten or more. The chain recombines TRBV7-6 with TRBJ1-2; 8 bases line up with TRBD1. Per the germline V gene, CDR1 is SGHVS and CDR2 is FNYEAQ. The CDR3 is 13 residues long. V dropped 3 bases and J dropped 4; count of bases not matched to a gene: 1. The CDR3 protein is CASSLDRAYGYTF. In DNA form, the CDR3 reads TGTGCCAGCAGCTTGGACAGGGCCTATGGCTACACCTTC.

The chain links TRBV28 to TRBJ1-2; a weak D match, TRBD1 (5 bases). The germline CDR1 and CDR2 sequences are MDHEN and SYDVKM. The CDR3 length is 14 residues. The V end lost 9 bases, the J end lost 4 bases, and 18 bases lay between the germline ends. This chain's CDR3 is CASRVTGTVYGYTF. In DNA, the CDR3 is TGTGCCAGTCGAGTTACCGGGACGGTCTATGGCTACACCTTC.

This clonotype appeared a few times. V is TRBV11-2 and J is TRBJ2-5; D perhaps matches TRBD2 (5 bases). V dropped 5 bases and J dropped 1 base, with 20 bases sitting between them. This CDR3 has 17 residues. Germline lookup yields CDR1 SGHAT and CDR2 FQNNGV. CDR3: CASSIPGYPWVQETQYF. The CDR3 DNA sequence: TGTGCCAGCAGCATCCCGGGGTACCCATGGGTCCAAGAGACCCAGTACTTC. Combining the CDR3 with reference TRBV11-2 and TRBJ2-5 gives the whole variable domain EAGVAQSPRYKIIEKRQSVAFWCNPISGHATLYWYQQILGQGPKLLIQFQNNGVVDDSQLPKDRFSAERLKGVDSTLKIQPAKLEDSAVYLCASSIPGYPWVQETQYFGPGTRLLVL.

This clonotype is categorized as medium-sized (0.01 to 0.1%). The chain recombines TRBV9 with TRBJ1-1; TRBD1 matches 8 bases. The V gene's germline CDR1 is SGDLS and CDR2 YYNGEE. V trimming: 0 bases; J trimming: 1 base; junction bases outside the gene matches: 5. The CDR3 is 16 amino acids. The chain's CDR3 is CASSVGRTGRNTEAFF. The CDR3 nucleotides are TGTGCCAGCAGCGTAGGGAGGACAGGGAGGAACACTGAAGCTTTCTTT.

This clonotype was seen at least ten times. The chain has TRBV7-2 and TRBJ2-5, with 8 bases matching TRBD2. V lost 2 bases to trimming and J lost 10 bases; unmatched junction nucleotides: 9. From germline, CDR1 is SGHTA and CDR2 FQGNSA. CDR3 length: 14 amino acids. The CDR3 sequence is CASSLSGGAEDQYF. Written as DNA, the CDR3 is TGTGCCAGCAGCTTAAGCGGGGGCGCGGAGGACCAGTACTTC.

This clonotype has just a few counts. The CDR3 DNA follows: TGTGCCAGCAGTTACACGGGGGGTACTGAAGCTTTCTTT. This sequence encodes CASSYTGGTEAFF. The J gene is TRBJ1-1, the V gene TRBV6-6; D may be TRBD1 (5 bases). Trimming pared 2 bases from V and 5 bases from J, leaving 9 bases between. The CDR3 has 13 amino acids. Germline CDR1 MNHNY, CDR2 SVGAGI (reference sequence).

Sample share makes this clonotype medium-sized. The CDR3 spells CSVETPAGTDTQYF. CDR3 nucleotide sequence: TGCAGCGTTGAGACTCCTGCGGGGACAGATACGCAGTATTTT. The chain couples TRBV29-1 to TRBJ2-3, with TRBD2 as a possible D gene (6 bases). The CDR3 is 14 amino acids. V was trimmed by 3 bases and J by 3 bases, leaving 13 bases between them. CDR1 and CDR2 from the germline V gene are SQVTM and ANQGSEA.

V is TRBV29-1 and J is TRBJ2-7, with 7 bases aligning to TRBD1. The CDR3 runs to 17 residues. V dropped 1 base and J dropped 1; count of bases not matched to a gene: 13. CDR1 and CDR2 (germline): SQVTM, ANQGSEA. The CDR3 sequence is CSVEGTRGPRGSYEQYF. The CDR3, as DNA: TGCAGCGTTGAAGGGACAAGGGGGCCCAGGGGATCCTACGAGCAGTACTTC.

This clonotype showed up many times. V usage is TRBV29-1 and J usage is TRBJ1-4; D gene uncertain. The CDR3 contains 14 residues. V was trimmed by 1 base and J by 7 bases, leaving 13 bases between them. Per the germline V gene, CDR1 is SQVTM and CDR2 is ANQGSEA. CDR3 sequence reads: CSVEVRSRGEKLFF. The CDR3 DNA reads as TGCAGCGTTGAAGTAAGGTCGCGTGGTGAAAAACTGTTTTTT.

This clonotype was recorded at least ten times. The chain joins TRBV27 to TRBJ2-7; maybe TRBD1 (5 bases). CDR3 size: 14 residues. CDR1 and CDR2 from the germline V gene are MNHEY and SMNVEV (reference sequence). V lost 6 bases and J lost 3, with 15 bases in between. The CDR3 DNA sequence: TGTGCCAGCAGCCATTGGGGCTTAAGCTACGAGCAGTACTTC. Its protein is CASSHWGLSYEQYF.

This clonotype was detected many times. V gene TRBV6-5 combines with J gene TRBJ1-6; TRBD1 is a possible D gene (5 bases). Trimming stripped 6 bases from V and 9 bases from J, with 12 bases between. This CDR3 has 13 residues. CDR1 and CDR2 from the germline V gene are MNHEY and SVGAGI. The CDR3 region is CASSSRGGSPLHF. The DNA for the CDR3 is TGTGCCAGCAGCTCACGTGGGGGTTCACCCCTCCACTTT.

This clonotype was seen at least ten times. One junction end does not reproduce the germline sequence, and a read error may be involved. The chain recombines TRBV7-9 with TRBJ2-3, with 14 bases matching TRBD2. The CDR3 has 18 residues. Germline assignment: CDR1 SEHNR and CDR2 FQNEAQ (reference sequence). The CDR3: CASSLTGTSGGLTNTQYF. The CDR3, as DNA: TGTGCCAGCAGCCTAACCGGGACTAGCGGGGGCCTCACAAATACGCAGTATTTT.

The chain recombines TRBV29-1 with TRBJ2-2; D might be TRBD1 (5 bases). The CDR3 is made up of 14 amino acids. The V gene lost 2 bases and the J gene lost 4 bases, with 11 bases spanning the gap. Germline V gene sequence: CDR1 SQVTM, CDR2 ANQGSEA. CDR3 sequence reads: CSVEIGVGTGELFF. The CDR3 DNA sequence: TGCAGCGTTGAAATAGGGGTGGGCACCGGGGAGCTGTTTTTT.

This clonotype is categorized as medium-sized. The V gene is TRBV20-1, the J gene TRBJ1-5; possible D gene TRBD1, 5 bases. CDR3 length: 14 residues. Trimming took off 0 bases at V and 2 bases at J, with 8 bases between the two ends. In germline, CDR1 is DFQATT, CDR2 SNEGSKA (reference sequence). The CDR3 DNA follows: TGCAGTGCTAGAGAAGGGGCTGGCAATCAGCCCCAGCATTTT. It is translated as CSAREGAGNQPQHF.